The T cell receptor (beta chain) under discussion was sequenced for a study of PD-1 blockade in classical Hodgkin lymphoma. V lost 4 bases and J lost 0, with 10 bases in between. The CDR3 has 14 amino acids. Germline V gene lookup returns CDR1 LGHNA and CDR2 YSLEER. Method: immunoSEQ multiplex PCR; TCRdb's copy keeps in-frame clones and lacks some. The sample holds about 21,000 clones, 68% seen once. There was relapse after autologous stem cell transplantation in every patient, and there was variation in brentuximab vedotin exposure. Classifying best responses yielded complete response, partial response or progressive disease.

This TCR was recovered from a human donor with classical Hodgkin lymphoma. The chain has TRBV4-3 and TRBJ2-7; TRBD1 is a possible D gene (6 bases). The sequencing here drew on peripheral blood mononuclear cells (PBMCs), taken at baseline. CDR3 nucleotides: TGCGCCAGCAGCCTAGGACAGAGCTCCTACGAGCAGTACTTC. Protein: CASSLGQSSYEQYF.